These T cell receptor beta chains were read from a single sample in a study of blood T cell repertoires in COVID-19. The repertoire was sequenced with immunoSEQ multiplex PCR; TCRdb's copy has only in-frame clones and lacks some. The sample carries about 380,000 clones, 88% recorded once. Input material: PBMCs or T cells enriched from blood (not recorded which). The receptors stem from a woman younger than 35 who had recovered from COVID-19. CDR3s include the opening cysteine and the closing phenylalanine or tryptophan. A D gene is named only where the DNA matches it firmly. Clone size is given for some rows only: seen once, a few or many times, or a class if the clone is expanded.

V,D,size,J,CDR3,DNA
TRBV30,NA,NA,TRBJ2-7,CAWSPDSPSYEQYF,TGTGCCTGGAGCCCGGACAGTCCTTCCTACGAGCAGTACTTC
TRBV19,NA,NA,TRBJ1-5,CASRKDSYQPQHF,TGTGCCAGTAGGAAAGACAGTTATCAGCCCCAGCATTTT
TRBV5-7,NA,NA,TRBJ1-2,CASSLGSGERTANYGYTF,TGTGCCAGCAGCTTGGGGTCGGGGGAACGAACGGCTAACTATGGCTACACCTTC
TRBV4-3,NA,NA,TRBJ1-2,CASSQNSFYGYTF,TGCGCCAGCAGCCAAAATTCCTTCTATGGCTACACCTTC
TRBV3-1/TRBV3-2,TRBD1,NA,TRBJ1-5,CASSQGGRGGDDQPQHF,TGTGCCAGCAGCCAAGGCGGTAGAGGGGGCGACGATCAGCCCCAGCATTTT
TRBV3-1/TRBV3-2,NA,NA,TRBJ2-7,CASSLRSEQYF,TGTGCCAGCAGCCTTCGGTCCGAGCAGTACTTC
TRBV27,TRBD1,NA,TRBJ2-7,CASSPTGTGYHEQYF,TGTGCCAGCAGTCCCACCGGGACAGGGTACCACGAGCAGTACTTC
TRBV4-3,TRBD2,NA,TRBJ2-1,CPSSPRGGGPYNEQFF,TGCCCCAGCAGCCCCCGGGGGGGCGGACCATACAATGAGCAGTTCTTC
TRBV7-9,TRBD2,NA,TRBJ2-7,CASSLASGGTYEQYF,TGTGCCAGCAGCTTAGCTAGCGGGGGGACCTACGAGCAGTACTTC
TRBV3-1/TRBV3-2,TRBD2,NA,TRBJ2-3,CASSQPGTSGLGRTQYF,TGTGCCAGCAGCCAGCCCGGGACTAGCGGACTAGGCAGAACGCAGTATTTT
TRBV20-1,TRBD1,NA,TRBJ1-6,CSARRQGEYF,TGCAGTGCTAGGAGACAGGGAGAGTACTTT
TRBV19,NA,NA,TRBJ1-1,CASSIDTMNTEAFF,TGTGCCAGTAGTATCGACACCATGAACACTGAAGCTTTCTTT
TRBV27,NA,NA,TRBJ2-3,CASSFSVLTVTDTQYF,TGTGCCAGCAGTTTCTCGGTTCTTACTGTCACAGATACGCAGTATTTT
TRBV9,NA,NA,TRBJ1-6,CASSVEGGRGGPLHF,TGTGCCAGCAGCGTAGAGGGCGGACGGGGGGGCCCCCTCCACTTT
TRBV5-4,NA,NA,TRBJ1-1,CASSPPAGRTEAFF,TGTGCCAGCAGCCCCCCGGCAGGGAGGACTGAAGCTTTCTTT
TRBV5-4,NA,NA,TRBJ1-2,CASSLQLVNYGYTF,TGTGCCAGCAGCTTGCAACTTGTGAACTATGGCTACACCTTC
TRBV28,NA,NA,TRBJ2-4,CASRLRWGGRGAKNIQYF,TGTGCCAGCAGACTCAGGTGGGGGGGGCGCGGGGCCAAAAACATTCAGTACTTC
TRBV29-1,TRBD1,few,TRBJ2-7,CSVGDRPYEQYF,TGCAGCGTGGGGGACAGGCCCTACGAGCAGTACTTC
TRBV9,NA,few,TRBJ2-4,CASSVGGGAPNIQYF,TGTGCCAGCAGCGTAGGGGGCGGGGCGCCAAACATTCAGTACTTC
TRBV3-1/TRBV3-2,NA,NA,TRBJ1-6,CASSQDSTGRRSPLHF,TGTGCCAGCAGCCAAGATTCTACAGGACGACGTTCACCCCTCCACTTT
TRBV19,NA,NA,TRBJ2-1,CASSDPLESYNEQFF,TGTGCCAGTTCCGACCCCCTAGAATCCTACAATGAGCAGTTCTTC
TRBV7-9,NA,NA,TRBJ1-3,CASSLQPGGSNSGNTIYF,TGTGCCAGCAGCTTACAACCGGGAGGGAGCAACTCTGGAAACACCATATATTTT
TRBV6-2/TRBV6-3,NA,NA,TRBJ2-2,CASSSHRVELSGELFF,TGTGCCAGCAGTTCCCACAGGGTAGAGTTGAGCGGGGAGCTGTTTTTT
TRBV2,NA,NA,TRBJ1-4,CASSERGTNEKLFF,TGTGCCAGCAGTGAAAGGGGTACTAATGAAAAACTGTTTTTT
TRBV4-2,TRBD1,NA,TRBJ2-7,CASSQDGVTGAPYEQYF,TGTGCCAGCAGCCAAGATGGCGTGACAGGGGCCCCCTACGAGCAGTACTTC
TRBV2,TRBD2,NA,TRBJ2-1,CASMRRLAGGVYNEQFF,TGTGCCAGCATGCGAAGGCTAGCGGGGGGCGTGTACAATGAGCAGTTCTTC
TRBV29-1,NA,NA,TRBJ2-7,CSVDEGDYEQYF,TGCAGCGTTGATGAAGGGGACTACGAGCAGTACTTC
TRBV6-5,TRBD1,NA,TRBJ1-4,CASSRGRGLEKLFF,TGTGCCAGCAGTCGGGGTAGGGGGCTTGAAAAACTGTTTTTT
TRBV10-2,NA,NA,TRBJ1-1,CASSVAHEGGAFF,TGCGCCAGCAGTGTTGCACACGAGGGGGGGGCTTTCTTT
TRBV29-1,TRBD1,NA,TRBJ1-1,CSVDSRTGPNTEAFF,TGCAGCGTCGATTCCCGGACAGGGCCGAACACTGAAGCTTTCTTT
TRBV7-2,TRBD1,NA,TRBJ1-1,CASSRGQFMTEAFF,TGTGCCAGCAGCAGGGGACAGTTCATGACTGAAGCTTTCTTT
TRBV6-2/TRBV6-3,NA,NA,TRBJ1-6,CASSYEVSSYNSPLHF,TGTGCCAGCAGTTATGAGGTCAGCTCCTATAATTCACCCCTCCACTTT
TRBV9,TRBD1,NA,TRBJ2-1,CASSKDRDYNEQFF,TGTGCCAGCAGCAAGGACAGGGACTACAATGAGCAGTTCTTC
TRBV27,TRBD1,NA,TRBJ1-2,CASSRQGLNYGYTF,TGTGCCAGCAGCAGACAGGGGTTGAACTATGGCTACACCTTC
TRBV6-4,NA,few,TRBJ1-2,CASSAGNYGYTF,TGTGCCAGCAGTGCGGGGAACTATGGCTACACCTTC
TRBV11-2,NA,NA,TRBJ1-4,CASSAWTDEKLFF,TGTGCCAGCAGCGCATGGACAGACGAAAAACTGTTTTTT
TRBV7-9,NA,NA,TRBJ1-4,CASSLGTAGNEKLFF,TGTGCCAGCAGCTTAGGGACAGCCGGGAATGAAAAACTGTTTTTT
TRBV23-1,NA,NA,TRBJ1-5,CASSPLAGPSGYSNQPQHF,TGCGCCAGCAGTCCCTTGGCGGGTCCTTCGGGGTATAGCAATCAGCCCCAGCATTTT
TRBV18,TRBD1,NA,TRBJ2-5,CASSPTGGELGQETQYF,TGTGCCAGCTCACCCACAGGGGGCGAGTTGGGTCAAGAGACCCAGTACTTC
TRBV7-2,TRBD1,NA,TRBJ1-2,CASSLAGTGSLYGYTF,TGTGCCAGCAGCTTAGCAGGGACAGGATCCCTCTATGGCTACACCTTC
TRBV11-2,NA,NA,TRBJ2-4,CASSLEVGLAKNIQYF,TGTGCCAGCAGCTTAGAGGTCGGACTAGCCAAAAACATTCAGTACTTC
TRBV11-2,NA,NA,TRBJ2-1,CASSPELANYNEQFF,TGTGCCAGCAGCCCTGAACTAGCAAACTACAATGAGCAGTTCTTC
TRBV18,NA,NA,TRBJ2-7,CASSPFSAGHSYEQYF,TGTGCCAGCTCACCGTTCTCAGCGGGCCACTCCTACGAGCAGTACTTC
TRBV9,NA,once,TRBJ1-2,CASSQASGHLNYGYTF,TGTGCCAGCAGCCAAGCATCAGGGCACCTCAACTATGGCTACACCTTC
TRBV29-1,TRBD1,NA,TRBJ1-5,CSVSHGTDLNQPQHF,TGCAGCGTTTCTCATGGGACAGACCTCAATCAGCCCCAGCATTTT
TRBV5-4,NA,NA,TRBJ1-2,CASSSAEPYGYTF,TGTGCCAGCAGCTCCGCCGAGCCCTATGGCTACACCTTC
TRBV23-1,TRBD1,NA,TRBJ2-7,CASSQPPGQASTRYYEQYF,TGCGCCAGCAGTCAGCCCCCGGGACAGGCAAGCACGAGATACTACGAGCAGTACTTC
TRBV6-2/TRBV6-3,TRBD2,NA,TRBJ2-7,CASSFRLAPYEQYF,TGTGCCAGCAGTTTCAGACTAGCCCCCTACGAGCAGTACTTC
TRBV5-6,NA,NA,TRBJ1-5,CASSFRGSQPQHF,TGTGCCAGCAGCTTCCGGGGATCTCAGCCCCAGCATTTT
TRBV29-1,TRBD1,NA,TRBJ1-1,CSVVTGGTEAFF,TGCAGCGTTGTGACAGGGGGAACTGAAGCTTTCTTT
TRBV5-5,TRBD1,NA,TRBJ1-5,CASSLRQGSQPQHF,TGTGCCAGCAGCTTGAGACAGGGCTCTCAGCCCCAGCATTTT
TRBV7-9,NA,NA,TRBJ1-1,CASRDSRNTEAFF,TGTGCCAGCAGGGACAGCCGAAACACTGAAGCTTTCTTT
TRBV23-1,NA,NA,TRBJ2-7,CASSQSGGAIYEQYF,TGCGCCAGCAGTCAATCGGGCGGGGCCATCTACGAGCAGTACTTC
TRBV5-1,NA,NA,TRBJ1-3,CASSMDSYSGNTIYF,TGCGCCAGCAGCATGGACAGCTACTCTGGAAACACCATATATTTT